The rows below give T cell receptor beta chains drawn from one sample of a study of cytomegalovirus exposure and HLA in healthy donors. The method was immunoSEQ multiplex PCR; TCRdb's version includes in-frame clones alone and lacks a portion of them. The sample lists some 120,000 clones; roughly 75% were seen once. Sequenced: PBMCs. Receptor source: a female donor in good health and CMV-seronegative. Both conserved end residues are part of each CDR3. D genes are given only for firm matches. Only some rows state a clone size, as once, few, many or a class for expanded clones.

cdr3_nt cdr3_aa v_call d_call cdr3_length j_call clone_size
TGTGCTAGCAGCTTAGGACGCGGGGGCCGGGAGACCCAGTACTTC CASSLGRGGRETQYF TRBV7-7 NA 15 TRBJ2-5 once
TGTGCCAGTAGCCAGGAATTGGGTCGAAATGAGCAGTTCTTC CASSQELGRNEQFF TRBV19 NA 14 TRBJ2-1 NA
TGTGCCAGCAGCTTGGGGGACAGGGTTTTGTATGGCTACACCTTC CASSLGDRVLYGYTF TRBV5-8 TRBD1 15 TRBJ1-2 NA
TGCGCCAGCAGCCCTAGCGGGGGGACAAACATTCAGTACTTC CASSPSGGTNIQYF TRBV10-1 TRBD2 14 TRBJ2-4 once
TGTGCCAGCTCACCACTTCGGGGGGGCACTGAAGCTTTCTTT CASSPLRGGTEAFF TRBV18 NA 14 TRBJ1-1 NA
TGTGCCAGCAGCGCCCAAGGTCCGGCAGGTGGGGAGCAGTACTTC CASSAQGPAGGEQYF TRBV13 NA 15 TRBJ2-7 once
TGTGCCAGTAGCTCCGACAGGAGCGGAAACACCATATATTTT CASSSDRSGNTIYF TRBV19 NA 14 TRBJ1-3 NA
TGTGCCGTTAGACGGGACAGAGGTTCCGCTTTCTTT CAVRRDRGSAFF TRBV19 TRBD1 12 TRBJ1-1 NA
TGCAGTGCAATGGGCAGGGCAGCTTTCTTT CSAMGRAAFF TRBV20-1 NA 10 TRBJ1-1 NA
TGTGCCAGCAGTCGGACTGGCCCGGGGGAGCTGTTTTTT CASSRTGPGELFF TRBV28 NA 13 TRBJ2-2 NA
TGTGCCAGCGGAGACCTCGAACGGGACAGCCGGGGGTCACCCCTCCACTTT CASGDLERDSRGSPLHF TRBV27 TRBD1 17 TRBJ1-6 NA
TGTGCCAGCATGGGGCGAAGCGGGGGGCTGGATACGCAGTATTTT CASMGRSGGLDTQYF TRBV2 TRBD2 15 TRBJ2-3 NA
TGTGCCAGTACCCCCCTGGCAGGGTCGGGGAACACTGAAGCTTTCTTT CASTPLAGSGNTEAFF TRBV19 NA 16 TRBJ1-1 NA
TGCGCCAGCAGCCTGAACCTCCAGGGGGCGCAGTATTTT CASSLNLQGAQYF TRBV5-1 TRBD1 13 TRBJ2-3 NA
TGTGCCAGCAGTACCGGGACAGGGAGGCGGGGCACCGGGGAGCTGTTTTTT CASSTGTGRRGTGELFF TRBV2 TRBD1 17 TRBJ2-2 NA
TGTGCCAGCAGCGTCTTAGTGTCGGGCACAGATACGCAGTATTTT CASSVLVSGTDTQYF TRBV9 NA 15 TRBJ2-3 NA
TGTGCCAGCAGGTCCGACTTGGCCAATGAGCAGTTCTTC CASRSDLANEQFF TRBV2 NA 13 TRBJ2-1 NA
TGTGCCAGCAGTTTGACAGGTTCGCTCTCTAATTCACCCCTCCACTTT CASSLTGSLSNSPLHF TRBV27 NA 16 TRBJ1-6 NA
TGTGCCAGCAGCCAAGACCCAGGGATCAGCACAGATACGCAGTATTTT CASSQDPGISTDTQYF TRBV4-2 NA 16 TRBJ2-3 NA
TGCGCCAGCAGCCCGGGACAGGGTGACACCTACGAGCAGTACTTC CASSPGQGDTYEQYF TRBV5-1 TRBD1 15 TRBJ2-7 once
TGTGCCAGTACTCGCGACAGGGCGCAAAATGAAAAACTGTTTTTT CASTRDRAQNEKLFF TRBV19 TRBD1 15 TRBJ1-4 NA
TGTGCCAGTAGTATAGATCGGGAGACCCAGTACTTC CASSIDRETQYF TRBV19 NA 12 TRBJ2-5 NA
TGCGCCAGCAGCTTAGGCTCTGGGGGGAGAAACCAAGAGACCCAGTACTTC CASSLGSGGRNQETQYF TRBV5-1 NA 17 TRBJ2-5 NA
TGTGCCAGCAGTACCGACAGGGGGCGGAAGTTCTTC CASSTDRGRKFF TRBV2 TRBD1 12 TRBJ2-1 NA
TGTGCCAGCAGCTTTGGACTAGCGGGGGGGCCAGGCGGGGAGCTGTTTTTT CASSFGLAGGPGGELFF TRBV11-1 TRBD2 17 TRBJ2-2 once
TGTGCCAGCAGCATCCTCGGACTAGCGGAGAGCACAGATACGCAGTATTTT CASSILGLAESTDTQYF TRBV5-6 TRBD2 17 TRBJ2-3 NA
TGTGCCAGCAGCGCCGTAGCGGGAGCGGGCACAGATACGCAGTATTTT CASSAVAGAGTDTQYF TRBV9 TRBD2 16 TRBJ2-3 once
TGTGCCAGCAGCGACAGGGGATTCCAGCCCCAGCATTTT CASSDRGFQPQHF TRBV7-2 TRBD1 13 TRBJ1-5 NA
TGTGCCAGCAGCTCCCCACGGGTGTACGAGCAGTACTTC CASSSPRVYEQYF TRBV11-2 NA 13 TRBJ2-7 NA
TGTGCCTGGAGCCGGGAACGGGGAGAGACCCAGTACTTC CAWSRERGETQYF TRBV30 NA 13 TRBJ2-5 NA
TGTGCCAGCAGCTTAGCGGGGGGCACAGATACGCAGTATTTT CASSLAGGTDTQYF TRBV7-3 TRBD2 14 TRBJ2-3 NA
TGTGCCAGCAAACCGGGGACAGCAAACTATGGCTACACCTTC CASKPGTANYGYTF TRBV27 TRBD1 14 TRBJ1-2 once
TGTGCCAGCAGCTCCTCCGAGACAGGGCAGGATGGCTACACCTTC CASSSSETGQDGYTF TRBV7-9 TRBD1 15 TRBJ1-2 NA
TGTGCCAGCAGCCTTTCACTAGTCTCCTACGAGCAGTACTTC CASSLSLVSYEQYF TRBV11-2 NA 14 TRBJ2-7 NA
TGTGCCAGCAGCTTCGCGACAGGGAGTCGGAATGAGCAGTTCTTC CASSFATGSRNEQFF TRBV11-2 TRBD1 15 TRBJ2-1 once
TGTGCCAGCAGGGACTATACCGGCAATCAGCCCCAGCATTTT CASRDYTGNQPQHF TRBV6-1 NA 14 TRBJ1-5 NA
TGTGCCAGCAGCTTAGCCCTGGGACAGGGGAATGGCTACACCTTC CASSLALGQGNGYTF TRBV11-2 TRBD1 15 TRBJ1-2 NA
TGTGCCAGTAGACCGGGGGGCTATGGCTACACCTTC CASRPGGYGYTF TRBV19 NA 12 TRBJ1-2 once
TGTGCCAGTAGTGCTAGCGGGGCCACCTACGAGCAGTACTTC CASSASGATYEQYF TRBV19 TRBD2 14 TRBJ2-7 NA
TGTGCCAGCAGTGAAGCTTGGACAGGCGGCCCCAATGAGCAGTTCTTC CASSEAWTGGPNEQFF TRBV2 TRBD1 16 TRBJ2-1 NA
TGTGCCAGCAGCCCGGCCAGGGCTGGGGCCAACGTCCTGACTTTC CASSPARAGANVLTF TRBV6-4 NA 15 TRBJ2-6 once
TGCGCCCGTGAATACACAGGGGCCCCTAGCGGGGGGGCAGATACGCAGTATTTT CAREYTGAPSGGADTQYF TRBV5-1 TRBD2 18 TRBJ2-3 few
TGTGCCAGCAGCACGACAGGGGGGGCCTCCTACAATGAGCAGTTCTTC CASSTTGGASYNEQFF TRBV28 TRBD1 16 TRBJ2-1 NA
TGTGCCAGCAGCTTGAGAGATCTGGCGGGCACAGATACGCAGTATTTT CASSLRDLAGTDTQYF TRBV5-4 NA 16 TRBJ2-3 NA
TGTGCCAGCAGCTTGGGGCAGAATCCTGGCGGGGAGCTGTTTTTT CASSLGQNPGGELFF TRBV5-4 NA 15 TRBJ2-2 few
TGTGCCAGCAGTGAATTAAGACAGGGGAACACCATATATTTT CASSELRQGNTIYF TRBV2 TRBD1 14 TRBJ1-3 NA
TGTGCCAGCACAGGACTAGCGGCCGACAATGAGCAGTTCTTC CASTGLAADNEQFF TRBV6-4 TRBD2 14 TRBJ2-1 NA
TGCGCCAGCAGCTGGGCCGGGACACGGAATGAAAAACTGTTTTTT CASSWAGTRNEKLFF TRBV5-1 NA 15 TRBJ1-4 NA
TGTGCCAGCAGCCCGACCAGAGGTTCCGCCCAAGCTTTCTTT CASSPTRGSAQAFF TRBV7-6 NA 14 TRBJ1-1 few